This is a list of T cell receptor beta chains from one sample in a study of T cells in Graves' hyperthyroidism and ophthalmopathy. One entry per CDR3 protein, called by TCRdb with MiXCR from the multiplex PCR reads. The table lists about 24,000 distinct CDR3 sequences, approximately 54% of them singletons. Material: blood. These receptors came from a woman between 40 and 50 years old with Graves' hyperthyroidism that later progressed to Graves' ophthalmopathy. Both conserved end residues are part of each CDR3. The D gene is left open where the match is weak. Clone sizes are given selectively: once, few, many, or a class where the clone is expanded.

j_call,clone_size,d_call,v_call,cdr3_nt,cdr3_aa
TRBJ1-2,few,TRBD1,TRBV12-3/TRBV12-4,TGTGCCAGCAGTAGGGACAGGGGTGGCTACACCTTC,CASSRDRGGYTF
TRBJ2-5,many,NA,TRBV9,TGTGCCAGCAGCGTCAGGGTACCAGAGACCCAGTACTTC,CASSVRVPETQYF
TRBJ2-7,NA,TRBD1,TRBV12-3/TRBV12-4,TGTGCCAGCAGTAAGGGACAGGCGACCTACGAGCAGTACTTC,CASSKGQATYEQYF
TRBJ2-2,many,TRBD2,TRBV12-5,TGTGCTAGTGCGGTAGCGGGAGGGGTTTCCGGGGAGCTGTTTTTT,CASAVAGGVSGELFF
TRBJ2-1,NA,NA,TRBV20-1,TGCAGTGCTAGAGATCTGATGCGGGCCTCCCTAAATGAGCAGTTCTTC,CSARDLMRASLNEQFF
TRBJ2-7,many,NA,TRBV18,TGTGCCAGCTCACCAGGTTCCAGGGGCTACGAGCAGTACTTC,CASSPGSRGYEQYF
TRBJ2-3,many,TRBD2,TRBV5-4,TGTGCCAGCAGCTTGCGACTAGCAAGCACAGATACGCAGTATTTT,CASSLRLASTDTQYF
TRBJ2-1,NA,TRBD2,TRBV25-1,TGTGCCAGCAGTCAACCACCCGGGACTAGCGGGGCCAACTCCTACAATGAGCAGTTCTTC,CASSQPPGTSGANSYNEQFF
TRBJ2-1,NA,NA,TRBV12-3/TRBV12-4,TGTGCCGGCAGTCGACAAGTACATGAGCAGTTCTTC,CAGSRQVHEQFF
TRBJ2-1,NA,NA,TRBV19,TGTGCCAGTAGTGGGGGGGCGTGGGAAACGCATGAGCAGTTCTTC,CASSGGAWETHEQFF
TRBJ2-7,NA,TRBD2,TRBV12-3/TRBV12-4,TGTGCCAGCAGTTTAGCACTAGCGGGCGAGCAGTACTTC,CASSLALAGEQYF
TRBJ1-1,medium-sized,NA,TRBV7-9,TGTGCCAGCAGCCGTCAGGACCCTGAAGCTTTCTTT,CASSRQDPEAFF
TRBJ2-7,few,TRBD2,TRBV11-2,TGTGCCAGCAGCTTAGGCGGGGGTCCCCTCTACGAGCAGTACTTC,CASSLGGGPLYEQYF
TRBJ2-7,NA,TRBD2,TRBV5-1,TGCGCCAGCAGCTGGACTAGCGGGACTAGCACCGGGGAGCAGTACTTC,CASSWTSGTSTGEQYF
TRBJ2-1,NA,NA,TRBV2,TGTGCCAGCAGCCGAGGCCTGGATGAGCAGTTCTTC,CASSRGLDEQFF
TRBJ1-2,NA,TRBD1,TRBV20-1,TGCAGTGCTACCTGGGACAGGGGAAGGACCTTC,CSATWDRGRTF
TRBJ2-7,medium-sized,TRBD1,TRBV24-1,TGTGCCACCAGTGATTTGGGGGACAGGGGCTCCTACGAGCAGTACTTC,CATSDLGDRGSYEQYF
TRBJ1-5,NA,NA,TRBV19,TGTGCCAGTACCGGTATTTATAGCAATCAGCCCCAGCATTTT,CASTGIYSNQPQHF
TRBJ1-2,NA,NA,TRBV20-1,TGCAGTGCTAGTAGAGGCGGTATTGGCTACACCTTC,CSASRGGIGYTF
TRBJ2-7,many,TRBD1,TRBV5-1,TGCGCCAGCAGCTTGGCCGGGGCCCGGACAGGGGCCAACACGGGGCAGTACTTC,CASSLAGARTGANTGQYF
TRBJ1-2,medium-sized,TRBD1,TRBV7-2,TGTGCCAGCAGCACCCGACAGGGTCTCTATGGCTACACCTTC,CASSTRQGLYGYTF
TRBJ2-7,few,NA,TRBV25-1,TGTGCCAGCAGTGTTAGTTACGGGGAAAGCTCCTACGAGCAGTACTTC,CASSVSYGESSYEQYF
TRBJ2-3,few,NA,TRBV29-1,TGCAGCGCCCGGGCCCCCGGAGCAGATACGCAGTATTTT,CSARAPGADTQYF
TRBJ2-6,NA,NA,TRBV6-1,TGTGCCAGCAGTGTTGAGGAGTTTGGGGCCAACGTCCTGACTTTC,CASSVEEFGANVLTF
TRBJ1-1,NA,NA,TRBV5-4,TGTGCCAGCAGCGCGAGACAGCCCAGGTCTGAAGCTTTCTTT,CASSARQPRSEAFF
TRBJ2-2,many,TRBD2,TRBV5-5,TGTGCCAGCAGCCTGGGACTAGCGGACACCGGGGAGCTGTTTTTT,CASSLGLADTGELFF
TRBJ2-1,NA,TRBD2,TRBV7-6,TGTGCCAGCAGCTTAGGAGGGACTACGTACAATGAGCAGTTCTTC,CASSLGGTTYNEQFF
TRBJ1-5,many,NA,TRBV3-1,TGTGCCAGTAGCCAAACGAGGGGGAATCAGCCCCAGCATTTT,CASSQTRGNQPQHF
TRBJ2-3,once,TRBD2,TRBV7-9,TGTGCCAGCAGCTCTTACCGGACTAGCGGGAGGGTCTTGGGTACGCAGTATTTT,CASSSYRTSGRVLGTQYF
TRBJ2-6,NA,NA,TRBV11-2,TGTGCCAGCAGCTTAGGGCAGACCTCTGGGGCCAACGTCCTGACTTTC,CASSLGQTSGANVLTF
TRBJ2-2,NA,NA,TRBV20-1,TGCAGCCCGCTAGGGGGAGGGGAGCTGTTTTTT,CSPLGGGELFF
TRBJ2-1,many,TRBD2,TRBV12-3/TRBV12-4,TGTGCCAGCCGACCCGGGACTAGTCCGAATGAGCAGTTCTTC,CASRPGTSPNEQFF
TRBJ2-6,NA,TRBD1,TRBV19,TGTGCCAGTAGTGCGACAGGGCTTGGGGCCAACGTCCTGACTTTC,CASSATGLGANVLTF
TRBJ2-6,many,TRBD2,TRBV9,TGTGCCAGCAGTAAACGCGCCAGCGGGAGGGCTGGGGCCAACGTCCTGACTTTC,CASSKRASGRAGANVLTF
TRBJ2-4,many,NA,TRBV20-1,TGCAGTGCTAGTCCCGGGACAACACAAAGGAACATTCAGTACTTC,CSASPGTTQRNIQYF
TRBJ2-1,few,NA,TRBV9,TGTGCCAGCAGCGTAGATGGGACCCCTGAACAGTACAATGAGCAGTTCTTC,CASSVDGTPEQYNEQFF
TRBJ2-7,NA,NA,TRBV25-1,TGTGCCAGCAGTGGATTAGCAGTTGGAGAGCAGTACTTC,CASSGLAVGEQYF
TRBJ2-7,NA,TRBD1,TRBV20-1,TGCAGTGCTATCCGGACAGGGACCCCCTACGAGCAGTACTTC,CSAIRTGTPYEQYF
TRBJ2-7,many,TRBD1,TRBV27,TGTGCCAGCAGTTTTGCCCCGGACAGGGTAGGCGAGCAGTACTTC,CASSFAPDRVGEQYF
TRBJ2-2,NA,TRBD1,TRBV28,TGTGCCAGCAGTTTTGGGACAGCTATCACCGGGGAGCTGTTTTTT,CASSFGTAITGELFF
TRBJ2-4,many,TRBD1,TRBV7-9,TGTGCCAGCAGCCCGGACAGGGGGATTCAGTACTTC,CASSPDRGIQYF
TRBJ1-1,NA,NA,TRBV7-2,TGTGCCAGCGGCTTAGGTGGAACTGAAGCTTTCTTT,CASGLGGTEAFF
TRBJ1-5,NA,NA,TRBV2,TGTGCCAGCAGTGTTATAGGAGTCAGTCGGGACGAGCAGCCCCAGCATTTT,CASSVIGVSRDEQPQHF
TRBJ1-1,NA,NA,TRBV9,TGTGCCAGCAGCGTAGGACCCCCGGGGGTGAACACTGAAGCTTTCTTT,CASSVGPPGVNTEAFF
TRBJ2-7,few,TRBD2,TRBV10-3,TGTGCCATCTCCGGGACTAGCGGCGGAGAGCAGTACTTC,CAISGTSGGEQYF
TRBJ2-3,many,NA,TRBV4-1,TGCGCCAGCAGCCCTCCGGGGACGTCGGGAGATACGCAGTATTTT,CASSPPGTSGDTQYF
TRBJ2-7,once,TRBD1,TRBV7-2,TGTGCCAGCAGCCAAGACAGGGGACTCGAGCAGTACTTC,CASSQDRGLEQYF
TRBJ2-7,few,NA,TRBV15,TGTGCCACCAGCAGAGAGGGGGGCAGCTCCTACGAGCAGTACTTC,CATSREGGSSYEQYF
TRBJ2-3,medium-sized,TRBD1,TRBV2,TGTGCCAGTCTTTATCCAGGGGGTACGCAGTATTTT,CASLYPGGTQYF
TRBJ1-6,medium-sized,NA,TRBV9,TGTGCCAGCAGCGCGACCCACGCCTCGGGATCACCCCTCCACTTT,CASSATHASGSPLHF
TRBJ2-5,NA,TRBD2,TRBV9,TGTGCCAGCAGCGCCTATAGCGGGGGGACAGATACGCAGTACTTC,CASSAYSGGTDTQYF
TRBJ2-5,NA,NA,TRBV5-5,TGTGCCAGCAGCTCCCAGGACCCGAAAGAGACCCAGTACTTC,CASSSQDPKETQYF
TRBJ1-2,NA,TRBD1,TRBV5-6,TGTGCCAGCAGCTGGGGTACAGGGGTTAACTATGGCTACACCTTC,CASSWGTGVNYGYTF
TRBJ2-2,many,NA,TRBV9,TGTGCCAGCAGCGGATTAGCGGCGAACACCGGGGAGCTGTTTTTT,CASSGLAANTGELFF